This T cell receptor (beta chain) was obtained from a study of control samples from healthy donors and cancer patients. The CDR3 has 11 amino acids. The germline V gene has CDR1 MDHEN and CDR2 SYDVKM. Trimming removed 3 bases from V and 13 bases from J, with 7 bases in between. The table came from immunoSEQ multiplex PCR; TCRdb's copy has only in-frame clones and leaves some out. The table records 170,000 or so clones, 91% of them present only once. The chain recombines TRBV28 with TRBJ1-6, with no clear D. The sequence was collected from a woman between 40 and 55 years old in good health. The sample was blood. Here the CDR3 DNA reads TGTGCCAGCAGTTTCGCAACCCCCCTCCACTTT. The encoded protein is CASSFATPLHF.